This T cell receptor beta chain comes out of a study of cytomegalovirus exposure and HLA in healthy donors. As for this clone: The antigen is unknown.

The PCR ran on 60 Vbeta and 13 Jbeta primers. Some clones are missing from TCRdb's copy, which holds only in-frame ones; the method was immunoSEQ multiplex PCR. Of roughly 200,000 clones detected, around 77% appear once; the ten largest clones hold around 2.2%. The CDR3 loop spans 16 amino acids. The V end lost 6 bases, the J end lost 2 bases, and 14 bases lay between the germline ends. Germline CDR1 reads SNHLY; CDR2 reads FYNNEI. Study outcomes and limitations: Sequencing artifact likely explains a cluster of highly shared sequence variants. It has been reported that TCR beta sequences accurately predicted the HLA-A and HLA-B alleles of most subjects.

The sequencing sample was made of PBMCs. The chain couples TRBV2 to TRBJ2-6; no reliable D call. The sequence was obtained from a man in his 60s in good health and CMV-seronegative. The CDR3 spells CASSPSLGAGANVLTF. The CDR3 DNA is TGTGCCAGCAGCCCAAGTTTGGGCGCTGGGGCCAACGTCCTGACTTTC.